This T cell receptor beta chain was captured in a study of T-cell memory formation after mild COVID-19. Study summary: Each donor largely had its own TCR clusters.

Comments on this clonotype: What it recognizes is unknown.

Via MiXCR, TCRdb re-called the 5' RACE reads, giving one row per CDR3 protein. The data hold roughly 610,000 distinct CDR3 sequences, with 15% to 20% observed a single time. Overall study results and limits: Some SARS-CoV-2-responding clones were already detected in memory before infection.

V gave up 6 bases and J gave up 0 bases, with 21 bases separating them. Germline CDR1 is MNHNS and CDR2 is SASEGT. The CDR3 contains 18 residues. Sequenced sample: PBMCs or a T cell subset sorted from them (not recorded which). The rearrangement uses TRBV6-1 and TRBJ1-5; D is unclear. The sequence came from an adult woman who had mild COVID-19 (a few samples of this study predate the infection). Cell type and time point are not known. DNA for the CDR3: TGTGCCAGCAGCGGTGGAAACCCTATCGCGAATAGCAATCAGCCCCAGCATTTT. Translating gives CASSGGNPIANSNQPQHF.